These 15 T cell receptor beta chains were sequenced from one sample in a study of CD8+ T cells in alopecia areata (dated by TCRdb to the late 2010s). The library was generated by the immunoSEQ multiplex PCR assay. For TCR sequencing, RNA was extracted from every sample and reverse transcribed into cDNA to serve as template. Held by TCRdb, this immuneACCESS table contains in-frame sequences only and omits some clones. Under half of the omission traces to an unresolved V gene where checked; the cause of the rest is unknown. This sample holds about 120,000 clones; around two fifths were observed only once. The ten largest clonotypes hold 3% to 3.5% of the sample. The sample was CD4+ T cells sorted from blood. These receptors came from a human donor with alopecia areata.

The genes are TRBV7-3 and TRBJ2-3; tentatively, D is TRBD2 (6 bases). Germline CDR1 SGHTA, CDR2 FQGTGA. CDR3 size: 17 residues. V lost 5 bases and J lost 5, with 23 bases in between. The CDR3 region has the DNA TGTGCCAGCAGCGTAGGGAGAGGGCGGGGCCCGCTAGATACGCAGTATTTT. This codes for CASSVGRGRGPLDTQYF. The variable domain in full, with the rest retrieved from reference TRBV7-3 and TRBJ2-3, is GAGVSQTPSNKVTEKGKYVELRCDPISGHTALYWYRQSLGQGPEFLIYFQGTGAADDSGLPNDRFFAVRPEGSVSTLKIQRTERGDSAVYLCASSVGRGRGPLDTQYFGPGTRLTVL.

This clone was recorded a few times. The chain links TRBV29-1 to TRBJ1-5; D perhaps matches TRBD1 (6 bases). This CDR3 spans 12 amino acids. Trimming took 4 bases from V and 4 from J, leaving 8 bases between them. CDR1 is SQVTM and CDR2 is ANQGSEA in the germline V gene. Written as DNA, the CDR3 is TGCAGCGTTGCTCAGGGGAATCAGCCCCAGCATTTT. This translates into CSVAQGNQPQHF. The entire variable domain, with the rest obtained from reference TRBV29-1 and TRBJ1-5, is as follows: SAVISQKPSRDICQRGTSLTIQCQVDSQVTMMFWYRQQPGQSLTLIATANQGSEATYESGFVIDKFPISRPNLTFSTLTVSNMSPEDSSIYLCSVAQGNQPQHFGDGTRLSIL.

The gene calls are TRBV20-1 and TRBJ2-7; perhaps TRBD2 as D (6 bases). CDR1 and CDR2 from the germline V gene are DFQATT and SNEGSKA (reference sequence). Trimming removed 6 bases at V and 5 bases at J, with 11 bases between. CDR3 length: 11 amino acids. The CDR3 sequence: CSARGRDEQYF. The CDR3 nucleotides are TGCAGTGCGCGGGGACGAGACGAGCAGTACTTC.

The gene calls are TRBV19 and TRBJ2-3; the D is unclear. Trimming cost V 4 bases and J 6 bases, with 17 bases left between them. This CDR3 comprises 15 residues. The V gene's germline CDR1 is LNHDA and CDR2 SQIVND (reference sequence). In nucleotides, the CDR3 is TGTGCCAGTAGTAATGCGGTCTCACCTTCGGATACGCAGTATTTT. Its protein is CASSNAVSPSDTQYF.

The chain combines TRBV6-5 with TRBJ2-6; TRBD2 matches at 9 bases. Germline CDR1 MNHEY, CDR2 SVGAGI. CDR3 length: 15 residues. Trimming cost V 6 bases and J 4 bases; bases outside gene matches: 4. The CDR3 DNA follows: TGTGCCAGCAGGGGGACTAGCTCCGGGGCCAACGTCCTGACTTTC. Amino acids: CASRGTSSGANVLTF.

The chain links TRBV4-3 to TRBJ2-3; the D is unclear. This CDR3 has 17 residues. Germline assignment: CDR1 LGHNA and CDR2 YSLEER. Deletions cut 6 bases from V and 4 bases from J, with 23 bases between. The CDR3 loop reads CASSYSASTSLADTQYF. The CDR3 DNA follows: TGCGCCAGCAGTTACAGTGCGTCTACCTCTCTCGCAGATACGCAGTATTTT.

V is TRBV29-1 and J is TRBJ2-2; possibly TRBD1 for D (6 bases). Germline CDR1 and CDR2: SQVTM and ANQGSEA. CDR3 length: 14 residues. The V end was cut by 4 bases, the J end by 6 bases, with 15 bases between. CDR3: CSVGVQGGAGELFF. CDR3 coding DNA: TGCAGCGTTGGTGTACAGGGTGGTGCCGGGGAGCTGTTTTTT.

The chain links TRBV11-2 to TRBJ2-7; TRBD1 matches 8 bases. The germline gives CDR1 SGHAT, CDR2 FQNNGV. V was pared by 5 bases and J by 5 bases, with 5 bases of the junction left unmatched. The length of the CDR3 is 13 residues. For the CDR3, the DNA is TGTGCCAGCAGCCCGGACAGGGCCCACGAGCAGTACTTC. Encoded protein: CASSPDRAHEQYF.

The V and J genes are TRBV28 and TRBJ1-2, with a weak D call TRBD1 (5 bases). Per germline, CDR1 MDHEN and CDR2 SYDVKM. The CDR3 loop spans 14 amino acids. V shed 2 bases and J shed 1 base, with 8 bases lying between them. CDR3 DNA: TGTGCCAGCAGTTTAATCAGGGATAACTATGGCTACACCTTC. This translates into CASSLIRDNYGYTF.

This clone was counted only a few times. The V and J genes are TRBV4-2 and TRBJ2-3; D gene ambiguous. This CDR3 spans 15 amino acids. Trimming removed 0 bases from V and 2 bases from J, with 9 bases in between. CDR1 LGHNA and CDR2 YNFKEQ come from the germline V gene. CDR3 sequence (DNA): TGTGCCAGCAGCCAAGAGAGTGGTTCCACAGATACGCAGTATTTT. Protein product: CASSQESGSTDTQYF.

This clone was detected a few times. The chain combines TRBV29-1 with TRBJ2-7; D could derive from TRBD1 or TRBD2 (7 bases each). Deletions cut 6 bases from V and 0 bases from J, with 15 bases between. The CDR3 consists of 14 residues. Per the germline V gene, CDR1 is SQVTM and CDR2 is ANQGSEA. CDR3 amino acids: CSVGGDSSSYEQYF. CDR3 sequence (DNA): TGCAGCGTGGGGGGGGACAGCAGCTCCTACGAGCAGTACTTC.

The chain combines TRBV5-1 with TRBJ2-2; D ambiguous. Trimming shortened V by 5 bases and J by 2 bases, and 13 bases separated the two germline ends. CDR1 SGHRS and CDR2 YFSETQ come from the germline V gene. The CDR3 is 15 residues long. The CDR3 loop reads CASRDGIHNTGELFF. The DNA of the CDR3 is TGCGCCAGCAGGGATGGGATACACAACACCGGGGAGCTGTTTTTT.

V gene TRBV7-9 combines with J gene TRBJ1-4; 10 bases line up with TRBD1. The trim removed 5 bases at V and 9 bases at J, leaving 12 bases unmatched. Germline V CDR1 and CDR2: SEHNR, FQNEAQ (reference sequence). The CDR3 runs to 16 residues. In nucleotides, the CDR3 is TGTGCCAGCAGCCTAGAGGTGACAGGGGGCGCGAAAAAACTGTTTTTT. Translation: CASSLEVTGGAKKLFF.

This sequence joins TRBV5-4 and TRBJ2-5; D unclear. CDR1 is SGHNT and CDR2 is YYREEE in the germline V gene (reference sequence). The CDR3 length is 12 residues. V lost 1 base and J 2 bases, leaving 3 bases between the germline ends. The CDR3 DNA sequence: TGTGCCAGCAGCTTGATGCAAGAGACCCAGTACTTC. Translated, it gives CASSLMQETQYF.

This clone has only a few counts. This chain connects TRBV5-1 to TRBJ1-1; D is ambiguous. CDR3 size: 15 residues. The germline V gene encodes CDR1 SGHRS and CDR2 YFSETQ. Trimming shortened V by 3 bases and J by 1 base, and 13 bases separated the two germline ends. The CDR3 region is CASSYSPTPNTEAFF. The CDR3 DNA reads TGCGCCAGCAGCTACTCTCCGACACCGAACACTGAAGCTTTCTTT.